The 29 T cell receptor beta chains below were found in one sample sequenced in a study of T cell changes during pregnancy in multiple sclerosis. TCRdb keeps only in-frame clones here, not all; method: immunoSEQ multiplex PCR. This table has about 69,000 clones, approximately 86% appearing once. The source was peripheral blood, collected before pregnancy. The source is a female donor with multiple sclerosis, enrolled in a pregnancy study.

CDR3 protein: CASSIKQVGNTEAFF. CDR3 coding DNA: TGTGCCAGTAGTATTAAACAGGTCGGAAACACTGAAGCTTTCTTT. This chain connects TRBV19 to TRBJ1-1, with D possibly matching TRBD1 (5 bases). V shed 3 bases and J shed 2 bases, with 13 bases lying between them. Looked up from germline, CDR1 is LNHDA and CDR2 is SQIVND (reference sequence). The CDR3 has 15 amino acids.

CDR3 in DNA: TGTGCCAGCAGCCCAGGGGGAGGCACAGATACGCAGTATTTT. It yields the protein CASSPGGGTDTQYF. The genes are TRBV7-9 and TRBJ2-3, with TRBD1 identical over 7 bases. Germline loops: CDR1 SEHNR, CDR2 FQNEAQ (reference sequence). The CDR3 runs 14 residues. V trimming: 5 bases; J trimming: 1 base; junction bases outside the gene matches: 3.

The chain is built from TRBV7-9 and TRBJ1-6; TRBD1 might be the D (6 bases). CDR3 size: 15 residues. Germline-derived CDR1 and CDR2 are SEHNR and FQNEAQ (reference sequence). Trimming stripped 6 bases from V and 9 bases from J, with 18 bases between. The CDR3 nucleotides read TGTGCCAGCAGTCTTCGCACAGGGATTTCTTCACCCCTCCACTTT. Protein: CASSLRTGISSPLHF.

This rearrangement joins TRBV7-9 to TRBJ1-4; D not resolved. Germline assignment: CDR1 SEHNR and CDR2 FQNEAQ (reference sequence). V lost 0 bases to trimming and J lost 1 base, with 3 bases between them. This CDR3 is built from 14 residues. The CDR3 coding sequence is TGTGCCAGCAGCTTAGCCGGAACTAATGAAAAACTGTTTTTT. It codes for CASSLAGTNEKLFF.

V is TRBV11-1 and J is TRBJ2-2; 8 nucleotides line up with TRBD1. After removal of 2 bases from V and 3 bases from J, the junction contained 11 bases not matched to a gene. Per germline, CDR1 SGHAT and CDR2 FQDESV (reference sequence). CDR3 length: 18 amino acids. As DNA, the CDR3 is TGTGCCAGCAGCTTACCCCGGACAGGGCAAGCGGACACCGGGGAGCTGTTTTTT. This translates into CASSLPRTGQADTGELFF. Full variable domain (remainder filled in from reference TRBV11-1 and TRBJ2-2): EAEVAQSPRYKITEKSQAVAFWCDPISGHATLYWYRQILGQGPELLVQFQDESVVDDSQLPKDRFSAERLKGVDSTLKIQPAELGDSAMYLCASSLPRTGQADTGELFFGEGSRLTVL.

The genes are TRBV19 and TRBJ1-5; D possibly corresponds to TRBD1 (6 bases). The CDR3 runs to 15 residues. Between the trimmed V and J ends, which lost 6 bases and 0 bases, there was a span of 12 bases. CDR1 is LNHDA, CDR2 SQIVND, per germline (reference sequence). In DNA form, the CDR3 reads TGTGCCAGTAGGGGGGGGCGTTATAGCAATCAGCCCCAGCATTTT. Translating it yields CASRGGRYSNQPQHF.

The V call is TRBV6-5, the J call TRBJ1-4; D is unclear. Germline V gene lookup returns CDR1 MNHEY and CDR2 SVGAGI. V lost 6 bases and J 5 bases, leaving 10 bases between the germline ends. The length of the CDR3 is 13 residues. The CDR3: CASSSDFNEKLFF. The CDR3 coding sequence is TGTGCCAGCAGCAGCGACTTCAATGAAAAACTGTTTTTT.

The chain joins TRBV7-2 to TRBJ2-2; the match to TRBD2 covers 9 bases. Germline V gene lookup returns CDR1 SGHTA and CDR2 FQGNSA. The J segment lost 5 bases and the V segment lost 5 bases, leaving 9 bases of the junction unmatched. There are 16 residues in the CDR3. CDR3 in amino acids: CASSPNSGGGTGELFF. The CDR3 DNA reads TGTGCCAGCAGCCCAAATAGCGGGGGCGGGACCGGGGAGCTGTTTTTT.

The chain employs TRBV7-8 and TRBJ1-4; 8 positions agree with TRBD1. The germline V gene encodes CDR1 SGHVS and CDR2 FQNEAQ. The CDR3 is 15 amino acids. V trimming: 4 bases; J trimming: 0 bases; junction bases outside the gene matches: 1. In nucleotides, the CDR3 is TGTGCCAGCAGCTCGGACAGGGCAACTAATGAAAAACTGTTTTTT. Translated: CASSSDRATNEKLFF.

The V call is TRBV7-3, the J call TRBJ2-2; D is possibly TRBD2 (5 bases). The germline V gene encodes CDR1 SGHTA and CDR2 FQGTGA. V lost 5 bases to trimming and J lost 4 bases, with 14 bases between them. The CDR3 loop spans 15 amino acids. The CDR3: CASSPRELATGELFF. The CDR3 nucleotides are TGTGCCAGCAGCCCCCGGGAACTGGCCACCGGGGAGCTGTTTTTT.

The CDR3 sequence is CASSPLAISGQPQHF. CDR3 coding DNA: TGTGCCAGCAGTCCCCTCGCCATCTCAGGTCAGCCCCAGCATTTT. This chain joins TRBV27 and TRBJ1-5, with D unclear. The CDR3 has 15 amino acids. V lost 5 bases, J lost 6 bases, and 17 bases lay in between. CDR1 and CDR2 (germline): MNHEY, SMNVEV (reference sequence).

This CDR3 reads CASSSHREPEAFF. In nucleotides, the CDR3 is TGTGCCAGCAGCTCCCACAGGGAGCCTGAAGCTTTCTTT. The chain carries TRBV7-8 and TRBJ1-1; tentative D call: TRBD1 (6 bases). The CDR3 consists of 13 residues. The V gene's germline CDR1 is SGHVS and CDR2 FQNEAQ. Trimming left V 4 bases short and J 6 bases short, with 12 bases between.

The CDR3, as DNA: TGTGCCAGCAGTTACTCGGGACAGGGAAGTTCACCCCTCCACTTT. Encoded protein: CASSYSGQGSSPLHF. The chain carries TRBV6-5 and TRBJ1-6; 9 bases are shared with TRBD1. J gave up 9 bases and V 0 bases, and 3 bases lay outside the gene matches. The germline CDR1 and CDR2 sequences are MNHEY and SVGAGI. This CDR3 is built from 15 residues.

Only one count was recorded for this clone. The gene calls are TRBV9 and TRBJ1-2, with 11 bases lining up with TRBD1. Germline V gives CDR1 SGDLS, CDR2 YYNGEE. This CDR3 contains 13 residues. Trimming removed 3 bases from V and 8 bases from J; junction bases left unmatched: 3. In DNA form, the CDR3 reads TGTGCCAGCAGCGCCCGGGACAGGGGGGGCTACACCTTC. Translated, it gives CASSARDRGGYTF. Full variable domain (remainder filled in from reference TRBV9 and TRBJ1-2): DSGVTQTPKHLITATGQRVTLRCSPRSGDLSVYWYQQSLDQGLQFLIQYYNGEERAKGNILERFSAQQFPDLHSELNLSSLELGDSALYFCASSARDRGGYTFGSGTRLTVV.

CDR3 DNA: TGTGCCAGCTCACCAGGACCCGGGGGGAACCCCACGCCCTATGGCTACACCTTC. This sequence encodes CASSPGPGGNPTPYGYTF. This rearrangement joins TRBV18 to TRBJ1-2; a possible D gene is TRBD1 (5 bases). Germline V gives CDR1 KGHSH, CDR2 LQKENI. The V and J ends lost 2 bases and 4 bases respectively, with 23 bases between them. There are 18 residues in the CDR3.

The V call is TRBV4-3, the J call TRBJ1-1; D is unresolved. The V gene's germline CDR1 is LGHNA and CDR2 YSLEER. The ends were cut back, 0 bases at V and 5 bases at J, with 16 bases in the middle. There are 16 residues in the CDR3. The CDR3 sequence is CASSQDLWAPGTEAFF. The CDR3 DNA reads as TGCGCCAGCAGCCAAGACTTGTGGGCCCCGGGGACTGAAGCTTTCTTT.

The gene calls are TRBV29-1 and TRBJ2-3; 9 bases line up with TRBD1. Germline lookup yields CDR1 SQVTM and CDR2 ANQGSEA. The CDR3 spans 15 residues. Trimming took 4 bases from V and 4 from J; bases not matched to a gene: 9. The CDR3 loop reads CSVVLQGASPDTQYF. CDR3 DNA sequence: TGCAGCGTTGTCTTACAGGGGGCCTCACCAGATACGCAGTATTTT.

V gene TRBV19 combines with J gene TRBJ2-7, with 8 bases aligning to TRBD2. J gave up 5 bases and V 6 bases, and 6 bases lay outside the gene matches. CDR1 is LNHDA and CDR2 is SQIVND in the germline V gene (reference sequence). CDR3 length equals 13 residues. For the CDR3, the DNA is TGTGCCAGTAGGATTAGCGGGACCCACGAGCAGTACTTC. This translates into CASRISGTHEQYF.

The sample holds a few counts of this clone. The junction shows a germline mismatch at one end, possibly a read error. V and J are TRBV6-5 and TRBJ1-6; D is unclear. Germline values: CDR1 MNHEY, CDR2 SVGAGI. The CDR3 is 15 residues long. CDR3 sequence: CASTYGDGEDSPLHF. CDR3 in DNA: TGTGCCAGCACTTACGGAGACGGAGAGGATTCACCCCTCCACTTT.

The J gene is TRBJ1-4, the V gene TRBV6-5, with 7 bases aligning to TRBD1. Germline V gives CDR1 MNHEY, CDR2 SVGAGI. V shed 5 bases and J 8 bases; nucleotides not matched to a gene: 11. The CDR3 sequence is 15 residues long. The CDR3 is CASSNDRVRIEKLFF. The CDR3 nucleotides are TGTGCCAGCAGTAACGACAGGGTGCGAATCGAAAAACTGTTTTTT.

The chain recombines TRBV7-7 with TRBJ1-5; 7 bases are a match to TRBD1. This CDR3 is 17 amino acids long. Germline trimming cut 2 bases from V and 5 bases from J; bases unmatched to any gene: 12. Germline V gene data show CDR1 as SSHAT and CDR2 as FNYEAQ (reference sequence). The CDR3 nucleotides are TGTGCCAGCAGCTTATTGACTGGGACAGTAGACCATCAGCCCCAGCATTTT. It yields the protein CASSLLTGTVDHQPQHF.

V gene TRBV6-5 combines with J gene TRBJ2-7; 10 bases line up with TRBD1. CDR3 length: 15 amino acids. Trimming removed 7 bases from V and 3 bases from J; junction bases left unmatched: 9. CDR1 and CDR2 (germline): MNHEY, SVGAGI. CDR3 loop: CASTDPGQGDYEQYF. CDR3 DNA sequence: TGTGCCAGCACCGACCCCGGACAGGGGGACTACGAGCAGTACTTC.

There are a few counts of this clone. J is TRBJ1-1 and V is TRBV7-6; TRBD1 might be the D (6 bases). Germline CDR1 reads SGHVS; CDR2 reads FNYEAQ. The CDR3 has 14 amino acids. V lost 1 base and J 4 bases, leaving 10 bases between the germline ends. The chain's CDR3 is CASSLEGEFTEAFF. The CDR3 DNA is TGTGCCAGCAGCTTAGAGGGGGAGTTCACTGAAGCTTTCTTT.

J is TRBJ2-7 and V is TRBV7-2; D gene ambiguous. Germline V gene sequence: CDR1 SGHTA, CDR2 FQGNSA. The CDR3 consists of 15 residues. The ends were cut back, 3 bases at V and 4 bases at J, with 16 bases in the middle. The CDR3 DNA reads TGTGCCAGCAGCTTCGAGGTTACTCTTACATACGAGCAGTACTTC. Translation: CASSFEVTLTYEQYF.

The rearrangement joins TRBV9 to TRBJ2-7; 10 bases match TRBD2. The CDR3 contains 16 residues. V was clipped by 2 bases and J by 2 bases; unmatched bases: 7. The germline CDR1 and CDR2 sequences are SGDLS and YYNGEE. The CDR3 here is CASSVTSGLFTYEQYF. In DNA form, the CDR3 reads TGTGCCAGCAGCGTGACTAGCGGGCTGTTCACCTACGAGCAGTACTTC.

The chain joins TRBV5-8 to TRBJ2-7; 9 bases line up with TRBD1. The trim removed 0 bases at V and 1 base at J, leaving 5 bases unmatched. Germline CDR1 and CDR2: SGHTS and YDEGEE. The CDR3 is made up of 16 amino acids. CDR3 nucleotide sequence: TGTGCCAGCAGCTTGGGACAGGGGGGCTGGTCCTACGAGCAGTACTTC. It is translated as CASSLGQGGWSYEQYF.

The rearrangement uses TRBV13 and TRBJ2-3, with D unclear. CDR3 length equals 16 residues. Trimming took off 2 bases at V and 0 bases at J, with 12 bases between the two ends. Germline CDR1 is PRHDT and CDR2 is FYEKMQ (reference sequence). The CDR3 sequence: CASSLRRKTSTDTQYF. The CDR3, as DNA: TGTGCCAGCAGCTTACGACGGAAGACAAGCACAGATACGCAGTATTTT. Looking up the rest from reference TRBV13 and TRBJ2-3 gives the full variable domain: AAGVIQSPRHLIKEKRETATLKCYPIPRHDTVYWYQQGPGQDPQFLISFYEKMQSDKGSIPDRFSAQQFSDYHSELNMSSLELGDSALYFCASSLRRKTSTDTQYFGPGTRLTVL.

V and J are TRBV7-2 and TRBJ2-2, with unresolved D. Germline lookup yields CDR1 SGHTA and CDR2 FQGNSA. The CDR3 loop spans 14 amino acids. V lost 2 bases, J lost 4 bases, and 8 bases lay in between. The CDR3 nucleotides read TGTGCCAGCAGCTTAAACCGGTTCACCGGGGAGCTGTTTTTT. Translated: CASSLNRFTGELFF.

The chain is built from TRBV19 and TRBJ2-7, with D maybe TRBD2 (5 bases). The CDR3 is 15 amino acids. The germline CDR1 and CDR2 sequences are LNHDA and SQIVND (reference sequence). V lost 3 bases, J lost 2 bases, and 14 bases lay in between. CDR3 DNA sequence: TGTGCCAGTAGTATCGGAGGACGGGCAGCCTACGAGCAGTACTTC. Its translation is CASSIGGRAAYEQYF.